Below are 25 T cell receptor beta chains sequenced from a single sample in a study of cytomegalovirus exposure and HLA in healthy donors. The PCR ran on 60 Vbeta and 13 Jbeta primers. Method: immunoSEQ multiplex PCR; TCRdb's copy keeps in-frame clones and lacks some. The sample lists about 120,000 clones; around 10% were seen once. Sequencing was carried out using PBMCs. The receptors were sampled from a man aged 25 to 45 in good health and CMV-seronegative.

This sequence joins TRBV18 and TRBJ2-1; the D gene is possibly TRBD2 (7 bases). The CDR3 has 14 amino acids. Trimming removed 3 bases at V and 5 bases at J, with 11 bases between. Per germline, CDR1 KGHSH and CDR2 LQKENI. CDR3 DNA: TGTGCCAGCTCACCCGGGGGGCTGAACAATGAGCAGTTCTTC. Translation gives CASSPGGLNNEQFF.

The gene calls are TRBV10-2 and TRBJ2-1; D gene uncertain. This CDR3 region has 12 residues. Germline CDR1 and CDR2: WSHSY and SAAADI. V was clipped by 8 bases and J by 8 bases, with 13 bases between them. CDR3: CASQDRLDEQFF. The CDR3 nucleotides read TGCGCCAGCCAGGATAGGCTGGATGAGCAGTTCTTC.

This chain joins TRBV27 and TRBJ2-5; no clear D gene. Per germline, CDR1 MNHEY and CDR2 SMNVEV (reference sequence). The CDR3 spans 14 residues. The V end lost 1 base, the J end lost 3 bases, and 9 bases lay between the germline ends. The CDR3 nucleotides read TGTGCCAGCAGTTTATTGGGCCGAGAAGAGACCCAGTACTTC. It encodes CASSLLGREETQYF.

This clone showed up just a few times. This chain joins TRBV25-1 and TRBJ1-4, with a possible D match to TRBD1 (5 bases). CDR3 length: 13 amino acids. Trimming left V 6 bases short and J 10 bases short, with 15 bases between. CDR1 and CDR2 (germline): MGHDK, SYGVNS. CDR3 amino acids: CASRDNIFGKLFF. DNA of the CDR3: TGTGCCAGCAGGGACAATATATTCGGAAAACTGTTTTTT.

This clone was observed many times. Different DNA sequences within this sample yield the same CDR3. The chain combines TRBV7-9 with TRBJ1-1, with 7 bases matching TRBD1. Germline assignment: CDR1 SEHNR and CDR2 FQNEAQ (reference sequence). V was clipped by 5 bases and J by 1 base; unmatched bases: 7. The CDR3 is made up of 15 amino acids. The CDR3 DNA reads TGTGCCAGCAGCCCACGGGACAGAGAGAACACTGAAGCTTTCTTT. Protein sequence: CASSPRDRENTEAFF.

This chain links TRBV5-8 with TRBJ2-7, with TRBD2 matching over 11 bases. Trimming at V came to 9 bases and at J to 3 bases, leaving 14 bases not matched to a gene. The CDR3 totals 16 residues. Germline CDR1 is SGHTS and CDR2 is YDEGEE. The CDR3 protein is CATSGASGRMIYEQYF. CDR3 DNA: TGTGCCACCTCGGGGGCTAGCGGGAGGATGATCTACGAGCAGTACTTC.

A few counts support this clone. CDR3 nucleotide sequence: TGTGCCAGCAGGAACGGGACAGGGGAATTCTTC. Its protein is CASRNGTGEFF. The chain links TRBV21-1 to TRBJ2-1; the table's TRBD1 call for D was not verified on the DNA. TRBV21-1 is annotated as a pseudogene. The CDR3 is 11 residues long.

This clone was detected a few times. CDR3 sequence reads: CASSQDLRGNTIYF. In DNA form, the CDR3 reads TGCGCCAGCAGCCAAGATTTAAGAGGGAACACCATATATTTT. The chain is built from TRBV4-3 and TRBJ1-3; D is unclear. Trimming took off 0 bases at V and 7 bases at J, with 10 bases between the two ends. This CDR3 contains 14 residues. Germline values: CDR1 LGHNA, CDR2 YSLEER.

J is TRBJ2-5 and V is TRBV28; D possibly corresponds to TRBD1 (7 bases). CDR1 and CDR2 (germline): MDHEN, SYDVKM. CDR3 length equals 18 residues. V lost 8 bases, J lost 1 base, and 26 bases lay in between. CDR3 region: CASSCSQGTRCPQETQYF. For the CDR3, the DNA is TGTGCCAGCTCTTGCTCACAGGGGACTCGTTGCCCCCAAGAGACCCAGTACTTC.

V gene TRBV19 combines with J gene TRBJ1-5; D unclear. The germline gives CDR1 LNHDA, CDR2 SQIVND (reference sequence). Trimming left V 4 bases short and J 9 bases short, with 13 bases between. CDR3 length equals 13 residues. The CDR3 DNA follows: TGTGCCAGTAGTAAAACAAGCCTAGGGCCCCAGCATTTT. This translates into CASSKTSLGPQHF.

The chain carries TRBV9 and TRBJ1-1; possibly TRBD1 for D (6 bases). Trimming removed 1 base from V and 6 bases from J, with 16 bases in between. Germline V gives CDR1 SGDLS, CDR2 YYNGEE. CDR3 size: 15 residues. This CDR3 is CASSVSDKGDPEAFF. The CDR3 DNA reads TGTGCCAGCAGCGTAAGTGATAAGGGGGACCCTGAAGCTTTCTTT.

The CDR3 region is CAISVDRSTGELFF. In DNA form, the CDR3 reads TGTGCCATCAGTGTCGACAGGAGCACCGGGGAGCTGTTTTTT. The chain carries TRBV10-3 and TRBJ2-2, with TRBD1 as a possible D gene (6 bases). CDR3 length: 14 residues. Germline-derived CDR1 and CDR2 are ENHRY and SYGVKD. Trimming stripped 4 bases from V and 4 bases from J, with 10 bases between.

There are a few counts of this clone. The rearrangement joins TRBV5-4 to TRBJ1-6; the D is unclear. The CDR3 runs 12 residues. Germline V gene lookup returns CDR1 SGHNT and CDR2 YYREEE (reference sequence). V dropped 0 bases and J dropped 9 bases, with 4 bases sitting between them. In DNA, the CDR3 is TGTGCCAGCAGCTTGGTTAGTTCACCCCTCCACTTT. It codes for CASSLVSSPLHF.

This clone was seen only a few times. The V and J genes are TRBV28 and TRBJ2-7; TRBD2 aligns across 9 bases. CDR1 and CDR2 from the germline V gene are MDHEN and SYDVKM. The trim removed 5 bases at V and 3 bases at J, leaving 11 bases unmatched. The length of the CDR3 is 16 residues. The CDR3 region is CASSPATSGSFYEQYF. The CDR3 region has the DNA TGTGCCAGCAGTCCCGCGACTAGCGGATCTTTCTACGAGCAGTACTTC.

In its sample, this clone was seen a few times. This CDR3 reads CAISDTRQETQYF. In DNA form, the CDR3 reads TGTGCCATCAGTGATACTAGGCAGGAGACCCAGTACTTC. The V call is TRBV10-3, the J call TRBJ2-5, with a weak D call TRBD2 (5 bases). CDR1 is ENHRY, CDR2 SYGVKD, per germline. CDR3 length equals 13 residues. Trimming removed 3 bases at V and 5 bases at J, with 10 bases between.

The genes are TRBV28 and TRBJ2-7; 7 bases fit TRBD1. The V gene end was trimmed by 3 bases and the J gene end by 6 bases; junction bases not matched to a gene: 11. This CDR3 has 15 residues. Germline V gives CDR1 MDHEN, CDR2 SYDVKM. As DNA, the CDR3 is TGTGCCAGCAGTTTGACCCGGGACAGAAGTAGCGAGCAGTACTTC. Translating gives CASSLTRDRSSEQYF.

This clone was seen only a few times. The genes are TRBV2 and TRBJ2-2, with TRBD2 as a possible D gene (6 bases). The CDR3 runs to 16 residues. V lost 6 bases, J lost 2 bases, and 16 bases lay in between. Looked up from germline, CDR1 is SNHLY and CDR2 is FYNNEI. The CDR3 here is CASSASGRGNTGELFF. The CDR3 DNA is TGTGCCAGCAGCGCAAGTGGGCGGGGCAACACCGGGGAGCTGTTTTTT.

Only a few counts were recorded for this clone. This chain's CDR3 is CASSVRDGNTDTQYF. The CDR3, as DNA: TGTGCCAGCAGCGTACGTGACGGGAACACAGATACGCAGTATTTT. The V call is TRBV9, the J call TRBJ2-3, with D maybe TRBD2 (5 bases). Germline V CDR1 and CDR2: SGDLS, YYNGEE. Trimming removed 1 base from V and 2 bases from J, with 11 bases in between. The CDR3 runs to 15 residues. Using reference TRBV9 and TRBJ2-3 for the parts outside the CDR3, the full variable domain is DSGVTQTPKHLITATGQRVTLRCSPRSGDLSVYWYQQSLDQGLQFLIQYYNGEERAKGNILERFSAQQFPDLHSELNLSSLELGDSALYFCASSVRDGNTDTQYFGPGTRLTVL.

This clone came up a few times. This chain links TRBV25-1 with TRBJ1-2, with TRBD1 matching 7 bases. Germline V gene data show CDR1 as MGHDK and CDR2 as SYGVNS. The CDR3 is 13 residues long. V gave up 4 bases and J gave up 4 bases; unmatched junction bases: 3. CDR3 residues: CASSGQGLYGYTF. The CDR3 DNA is TGTGCCAGCAGTGGACAGGGACTCTATGGCTACACCTTC.

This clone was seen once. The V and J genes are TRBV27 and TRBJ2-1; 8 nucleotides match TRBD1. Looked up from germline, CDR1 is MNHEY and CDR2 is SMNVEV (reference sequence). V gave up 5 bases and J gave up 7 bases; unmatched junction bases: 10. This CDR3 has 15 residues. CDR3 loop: CASSRTQGAFNEQFF. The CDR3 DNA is TGTGCCAGCAGTCGCACGCAGGGGGCGTTTAATGAGCAGTTCTTC.

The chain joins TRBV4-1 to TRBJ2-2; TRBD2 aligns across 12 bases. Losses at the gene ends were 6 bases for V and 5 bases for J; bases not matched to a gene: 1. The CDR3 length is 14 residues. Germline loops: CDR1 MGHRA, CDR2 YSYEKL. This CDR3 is CASSLAGGTGELFF. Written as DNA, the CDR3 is TGCGCCAGCAGTCTAGCGGGGGGGACCGGGGAGCTGTTTTTT.

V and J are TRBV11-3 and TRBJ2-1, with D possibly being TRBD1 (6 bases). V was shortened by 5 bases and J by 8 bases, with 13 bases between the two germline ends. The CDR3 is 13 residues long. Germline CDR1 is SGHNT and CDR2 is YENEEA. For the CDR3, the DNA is TGTGCCAGCAGCGAGGTCGCAGGGGATGAGCAGTTCTTC. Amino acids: CASSEVAGDEQFF.

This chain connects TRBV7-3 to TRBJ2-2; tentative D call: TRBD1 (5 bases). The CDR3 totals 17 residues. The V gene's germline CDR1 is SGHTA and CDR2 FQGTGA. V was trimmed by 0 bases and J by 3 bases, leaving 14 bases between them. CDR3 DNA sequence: TGTGCCAGCAGCTTAACGGCCCAGGGCCCCTACACCGGGGAGCTGTTTTTT. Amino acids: CASSLTAQGPYTGELFF.

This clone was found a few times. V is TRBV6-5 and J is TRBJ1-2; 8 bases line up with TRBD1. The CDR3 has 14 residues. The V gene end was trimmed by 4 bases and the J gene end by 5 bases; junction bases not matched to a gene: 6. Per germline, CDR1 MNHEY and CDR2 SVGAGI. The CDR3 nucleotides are TGTGCCAGCAGTTCGCCCGACAGGGGTTATGGCTACACCTTC. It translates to CASSSPDRGYGYTF.

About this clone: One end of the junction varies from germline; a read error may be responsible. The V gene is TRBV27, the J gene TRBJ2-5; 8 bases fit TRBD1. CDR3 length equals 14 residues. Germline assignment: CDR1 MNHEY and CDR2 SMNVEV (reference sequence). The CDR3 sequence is CASTLGQGQGTQYF. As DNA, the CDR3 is TGTGCCAGCACCCTAGGACAGGGCCAAGGGACCCAGTACTTC.